This T cell receptor (beta chain) is drawn from a study of blood T cell repertoires in COVID-19. Study background: PBMCs, B-cell-depleted T cells, or T cells were the source of the cDNA or gDNA that made up the material.

Study processing details: How many nucleated cells were present was estimated from reference gene primer amplification. This table comes from immunoSEQ multiplex PCR, and its TCRdb copy is limited to in-frame clones, with some not included. The V and J calls and clone size come from that table; D and trimming were worked out from the DNA. Counted here are roughly 99,000 clones, about 89% occurring once; the ten biggest clones make up approximately 1.2%. Germline values: CDR1 LNHDA, CDR2 SQIVND (reference sequence). CDR3 length: 16 residues. V lost 11 bases and J lost 1; bases outside the gene matches: 15.

The clonotype was recovered from a woman aged 30 to 39 with acute or convalescent COVID-19. Input material: peripheral blood. This chain links TRBV19 with TRBJ1-1; 8 nucleotides line up with TRBD1. Written as DNA, the CDR3 is TGTGCCGCCAGCCAGGGACACAGGGGGTGGAACACTGAAGCTTTCTTT. Translated: CAASQGHRGWNTEAFF.